The rows below give T cell receptor beta chains drawn from one sample of a study of blood T cell repertoires in COVID-19. The table came from immunoSEQ multiplex PCR; TCRdb's copy has only in-frame clones and leaves some out. This repertoire shows about 180,000 clones, roughly 87% found once; its top ten account for around 1.3%. Sequencing used PBMCs or T cells enriched from blood (not recorded which). The receptor source for this set is a human donor with acute COVID-19. The donor label of this sample is uncertain. CDR3s leave out the opening cysteine and the closing phenylalanine or tryptophan. Clone size appears in some rows only: once, few, many, or a class for an expanded clone.

clone_size | v_call | cdr3_aa
. | TRBV30 | AWSGGNYQPQH
. | TRBV6-2/TRBV6-3 | ASSPGTGGLKAF
. | TRBV10-3 | AILGTDTDTQY
. | TRBV27 | ASSLDFHGPPLDTQY
few | TRBV10-1 | ASSESGVAEAF
once | TRBV6-5 | ASSYSYSDTQY
. | TRBV4-3 | ASSPRKTGPNEKLF
once | TRBV3-1/TRBV3-2 | ASSQTLAGGQETQY
once | TRBV9 | ASSVGDGGSEKLF
. | TRBV6-5 | ASSRTGGYGYT
. | TRBV2 | ASSEEGGFGTEAF
few | TRBV13 | ASSLTGRAF
. | TRBV24-1 | ATAQRGGVDEQF
. | TRBV4-3 | ASSQDHRIRSDEQF
. | TRBV12-3/TRBV12-4 | ASSLSGDRGYT
. | TRBV7-2 | ASSSGGNYGYT
. | TRBV7-2 | ASSWGQSYEQY
. | TRBV3-1/TRBV3-2 | ASSPPGRPYGYT
. | TRBV7-2 | ASSHDRGQETQY
. | TRBV3-1/TRBV3-2 | ASSQEPLAGTDTQY
. | TRBV25-1 | ASSSQGNTEAF
. | TRBV29-1 | SVKTGSLAF
once | TRBV6-4 | ASSDSPLQGARIYGYT
few | TRBV7-9 | ASSPQILNTEAF
once | TRBV24-1 | ATTPGGPSSYEQY
. | TRBV25-1 | ASSEQGQGNSPLH
. | TRBV19 | ASSPAQGLGARADTQY
. | TRBV19 | ASSIPGLAAPRYNEQF
. | TRBV21-1 | ARTGSNQPQH
once | TRBV5-1 | ASSLGQVNGEQY